This entry concerns a single TCR beta chain. The antigen this receptor binds is unknown. Base qualities are not at hand, and no much larger clone is one base apart. The data are from a study of cytomegalovirus exposure and HLA in healthy donors (dated by TCRdb to the late 2010s). For the wider study: In an earlier analysis of 587 of the donors, 250 to 350 Gb of sequence data and 90 million to 130 million unique TCR beta sequences from approximately 180 million T cells were reported. To predict cytomegalovirus infection status, the study combined high-throughput TCR immunosequencing, statistical association of individual TCRs with disease status, and machine learning. All discovery cohort repertoires had been generated using a single sequencing platform. In a later analysis, previously published TCR beta repertoires from 550 to 750 donors were re-analyzed and high-resolution HLA genotyping was added so that TCR occurrence patterns could be studied. Typing coverage varied by locus: about 620-640 donors for A, B, C, DRB1 and DQB1; approximately 560 for DQA1; 606 for DPA1; 450 to 480 for DPB1. Roughly 5 DR-DQ haplotypes were handled as single units for association and clustering because linkage in the cohort was strong. An earlier analysis of a few hundred of the donors applied high-throughput TCR beta sequencing to assess whether each TCR beta V gene segment acted as functional or pseudogenic. The aim of the study was to test whether cataloging public T cell receptors could identify signatures of past pathogen exposure. Among the roughly 410 genotyped donors, under 90% belonged to the genetic ancestry cluster associated with self-reported Caucasian donors. Roughly 300 gigabases of sequencing data and tens of millions of unique TCR sequences made up an early release that covered around 640 HLA-typed donors. Class I and class II HLA loci were covered by the typing at four-digit resolution. Across around 400 genotyped donors of the cohort, an average of approximately 200,000 unique TCR beta nucleotide sequences per donor were sequenced, and roughly a sixth of those sequences were non-productive. Along with the roughly 670-subject first cohort, a separate validation cohort of over a hundred different subjects was used. A later genetic analysis took genome-wide SNP genotypes for about 55% of the 666 donors and used that subset as a discovery cohort. The study used immunosequencing to profile the T cell repertoires of some 600 subjects and linked those repertoires to cytomegalovirus serostatus. The later analysis used no new phenotypic data to find candidate immune exposures, relying instead on TCR beta sequences and their occurrence across donors. Donor age, sex, ethnicity and CMV serostatus were compiled together with the repertoire data. Results and caveats for the whole study, not just this receptor: Seventeen rarely observed V segments, including chromosome 9 orphons, were excluded from the earlier analysis of about 610 of the donors because counts were too low. A few of the identified cytomegalovirus-associated TCR beta chains were confirmed in vitro to be specific for cytomegalovirus antigens. The authors suggested that the approach could potentially be generalized to other disease states and immunological phenotypes. The classifier was reported to diagnose cytomegalovirus status with high specificity and sensitivity in both the original and validation cohorts. The study listed around 160 TCR beta chains as associated with cytomegalovirus. When HLA alleles, especially DR and DQ, strongly co-occurred, TCR associations were difficult to assign to individual alleles. In a later analysis, HLA-associated TCR beta chains were found to be more clonally expanded and to have lower generation probabilities than equally common non-associated chains. The cohort was sequenced for TCR beta chains only, and without alpha or paired-chain data the features that could be detected were limited. Most CMV-associated TCR beta chains appeared to be HLA-restricted in a later analysis, and the HLA associations seemed to be driven largely by CMV exposure. A later genetic analysis associated a missense DCLRE1C variant with V-gene and J-gene trimming of TCR beta chains, and an independent cohort replicated the association. Across donors, most TCR sequences were observed very rarely, whereas some public TCRs were present in many individuals. According to a later analysis, parvovirus B19, influenza, CMV and Epstein-Barr virus appeared linked to several top co-occurrence clusters. For the cohort, immune exposure information was limited to CMV serostatus. A further reported finding was that TCR beta sequences accurately predicted the HLA-A and HLA-B alleles for most subjects in the first cohort. A later analysis associated 16,951 TCR beta sequences with specific HLA alleles at a false discovery rate of 0.05. According to a later analysis, TCR association rates differed among HLA loci, with DRB1 alleles showing the most associated TCRs and HLA-C alleles showing the fewest. The sequencing pipeline was judged likely to have produced a cluster of highly shared sequence variants as a technical artifact. An earlier analysis of roughly 570 of the donors showed that most TCR beta V segments appeared in productive rearrangements either about 87% or about 30% of the time, which broadly matched IMGT annotations. Because some donors lacked HLA typing at each locus, the association tests relied only on the typed subset. In a later genetic analysis, fewer N-insertions in productive TCRs were reported among donors in an Asian-associated ancestry cluster than the roughly 640-donor mean. Correlated functional status among segregating V segments might reflect linkage disequilibrium, but an unknown experimental factor could not be ruled out. The presence/absence analyses assumed that sequencing depth was roughly uniform across donors, and that assumption may not be true.

In total, 666 healthy bone marrow donors made up the cohort. All cohort members were sampled while nominally healthy, although unrecorded immune exposures were likely present. The donor was CMV seropositive and was included in the group of 300 or so seropositive cohort members. A peripheral blood sample was provided by each donor, and peripheral blood mononuclear cells were used for TCR beta sequencing. The Qiagen DNeasy Blood Extraction Kit was used to extract genomic DNA from the blood cell samples. The library came from the immunoSEQ multiplex PCR assay. For the multiplex PCR, a mixture combining 60 forward primers for TCR Vbeta segments and 13 reverse primers for TCR Jbeta segments was used. A multiplex PCR assay on genomic DNA amplified the CDR3 region of rearranged TCR beta genes. The Illumina HiSeq System was used to sequence the amplified TCR beta libraries as 87-base-pair reads. The source study handled its data this way. A later analysis counted about 80 million unique TCR beta chains across the 700 or so repertoires, and 9.5 million to 11 million of these chains were shared by at least two donors. To remove PCR and sequencing errors, raw reads were error-corrected and collapsed into unique sequences using a nearest-neighbor algorithm that merged closely related sequences. V, D and J gene segments were assigned by aligning CDR3 sequences to IMGT reference sequences. Each retained sequence needed at least a six-nucleotide match to both a V gene segment and a J gene segment. A rearrangement was called productive if the CDR3 had no stop codons and remained in frame with V and J, and every other rearrangement was called non-productive. Following IMGT convention, CDR3 was defined as the stretch from the second conserved V-encoded cysteine up to the conserved J-encoded phenylalanine. The earlier analysis of about 560 of the donors excluded any sequence lacking an unambiguous match to a single V gene segment. In an earlier analysis of approximately 610 of the donors, V segments were called functional above 56.7% productive rearrangements and were called segregating when the between-donor standard deviation exceeded 5%. To diagnose cytomegalovirus status from the catalog of TCR beta chain sequences, a statistical classification framework was built. A later analysis assigned V and J genes by comparing TCR nucleotide sequences with IMGT/GENE-DB human TR gene sequences. Using the TCRdist pipeline, a later analysis assigned CDR3 sequences along with most-parsimonious VDJ recombination scenarios. A later analysis defined each TCR beta chain by its CDR3 amino acid sequence plus V-gene family, and excluded reads lacking a unique V-gene family. A later analysis removed roughly 590 highly shared, low-generation-probability nucleotide sequences to deal with suspected cross-contamination and a sequencing artifact. A later analysis calculated a clonal expansion index for each public chain from normalized within-repertoire ranks of inferred template counts. In a later analysis, generation probabilities were computed using a VDJ recombination model fitted to out-of-frame rearrangements, and the results were checked against IGoR. In a later analysis, TCR-TCR, TCR-HLA and TCR-CMV co-occurrence was scored with hypergeometric tests, and a repertoire-size bias correction was applied to TCR pairs. False discovery rates were estimated in a later analysis by permuting HLA or CMV assignments 20 times. A later analysis grouped co-occurring TCRs with DBSCAN, adding TCRdist sequence similarity when clustering within HLA-allele-positive subsets. Repertoires with fewer than 30,000 or more than 120,000 public chains, plus five repertoires with anomalous nucleotide sharing, were excluded from co-occurrence clustering. TCRdb re-hosts the immuneACCESS table, in-frame sequences only. Its copies lack some clones; in the studies checked, an unresolved V gene accounts for under half of them, and the cause for the rest is not known. V and J calls and clone size come straight from that table; D and trimming were deduced from the DNA. The table for this sample lists about 210,000 clones; 82% of them were counted only once. The ten top clones hold 4.5% to 7% of the sample.

The origin of this receptor is a man aged 35-49 years in good health and CMV-seropositive. The sequencing sample was made of PBMCs.

The bases are TGTGCCAGTAGTCCCGGGACTAGCGGGAGAGGAAATACGCAGTATTTT. Translated, it gives CASSPGTSGRGNTQYF. The chain is made from TRBV19 and TRBJ2-3; TRBD2 agrees with 14 junctional bases. The CDR3 runs 16 residues from the cysteine to the phenylalanine. Here the CDR3 DNA is all that survives: 48 bases in frame from base 1. V trim: 5 bases; J trim: 7 bases; unmatched bases: 8. Taken from the germline V gene (reference sequence), the CDR1 and CDR2 loops are LNHDA and SQIVND.